This is a list of T cell receptor beta chains from one sample in a study of T cell changes during pregnancy in multiple sclerosis. TCRdb keeps only in-frame clones here, not all; method: immunoSEQ multiplex PCR. This sample carries approximately 48,000 clones, roughly nine tenths of them seen once, and the ten largest clones take roughly 3%. The sample consisted of CD8+ T cells from peripheral blood mononuclear cells, taken before pregnancy. Source of these receptors: a female donor with multiple sclerosis, enrolled in a pregnancy study. Each CDR3 is given with its conserved first and last residue. D genes are given only for firm matches. The size of a clone is reported for some rows only, either as once, few or many, or as a class for expanded clones.

D gene: -; V gene: TRBV27; clone size: once; J gene: TRBJ2-7; CDR3 DNA: TGTGCCAGCAGTTCTCACGCGGGACCGTTCCCCTACGAGCAGTACTTC; CDR3 protein: CASSSHAGPFPYEQYF
D gene: TRBD1; V gene: TRBV9; clone size: -; J gene: TRBJ1-2; CDR3 DNA: TGTGCCAGCAGCGCCAATGGGGACAGAGACTACTATGGCTACACCTTC; CDR3 protein: CASSANGDRDYYGYTF
D gene: -; V gene: TRBV9; clone size: -; J gene: TRBJ1-2; CDR3 DNA: TGTGCCAGCAGGGACCAGGGGTACTATGGCTACACCTTC; CDR3 protein: CASRDQGYYGYTF
D gene: TRBD2; V gene: TRBV2; clone size: -; J gene: TRBJ2-2; CDR3 DNA: TGTGCCAGCAGCCTACTAGCGGGGGGGCGGGACACCGGGGAGCTGTTTTTT; CDR3 protein: CASSLLAGGRDTGELFF
D gene: -; V gene: TRBV5-6; clone size: -; J gene: TRBJ2-3; CDR3 DNA: TGTGCCAGCAGCTACCGACGCCCCGGGACTCCGGGCGGGGATACGCAGTATTTT; CDR3 protein: CASSYRRPGTPGGDTQYF
D gene: TRBD1; V gene: TRBV25-1; clone size: many; J gene: TRBJ2-1; CDR3 DNA: TGTGCCAGCCGGGGCAGGGGGCCGGGGAATGAGCAGTTCTTC; CDR3 protein: CASRGRGPGNEQFF
D gene: -; V gene: TRBV11-2; clone size: once; J gene: TRBJ2-1; CDR3 DNA: TGTGCCAGCAGCTTTACCCAGCAGGGCAACAATGAGCAGTTCTTC; CDR3 protein: CASSFTQQGNNEQFF
D gene: TRBD2; V gene: TRBV9; clone size: -; J gene: TRBJ2-1; CDR3 DNA: TGTGCCAGCAGCGTAGGTAGCGGGACGAGCTCCTACAATGAGCAGTTCTTC; CDR3 protein: CASSVGSGTSSYNEQFF
D gene: -; V gene: TRBV27; clone size: -; J gene: TRBJ1-1; CDR3 DNA: TGTGCCAGCAGTTTTGGCTCGAACACTGAAGCTTTCTTT; CDR3 protein: CASSFGSNTEAFF
D gene: TRBD1; V gene: TRBV5-4; clone size: -; J gene: TRBJ2-7; CDR3 DNA: TGTGCCAGCAGCTTGGCGACAGGGGGCTCCTACGAGCAGTACTTC; CDR3 protein: CASSLATGGSYEQYF
D gene: -; V gene: TRBV27; clone size: -; J gene: TRBJ1-5; CDR3 DNA: TGTGCCAGCAGTTTATCGCAGGGTATCGACCAGCATTTT; CDR3 protein: CASSLSQGIDQHF
D gene: -; V gene: TRBV7-9; clone size: -; J gene: TRBJ1-2; CDR3 DNA: TGTGCCAGCAGCTCGACAGCGACGGTCGACTACACCTTC; CDR3 protein: CASSSTATVDYTF
D gene: TRBD1; V gene: TRBV9; clone size: -; J gene: TRBJ1-1; CDR3 DNA: TGTGCCAGCAGCGTAAGGGAGGGGGGACAGGGGGGTCATGAAAACACTGAAGCTTTCTTT; CDR3 protein: CASSVREGGQGGHENTEAFF
D gene: -; V gene: TRBV7-8; clone size: -; J gene: TRBJ1-6; CDR3 DNA: TGTGCCAGCAGCTTAAGGTTGCAGGACTCCTATAATTCACCCCTCCACTTT; CDR3 protein: CASSLRLQDSYNSPLHF
D gene: -; V gene: TRBV5-4; clone size: -; J gene: TRBJ2-7; CDR3 DNA: TGTGCCAGCAGCAGTAGTTACGAGCAGTACTTC; CDR3 protein: CASSSSYEQYF
D gene: TRBD2; V gene: TRBV4-1; clone size: -; J gene: TRBJ2-2; CDR3 DNA: TGCGCCAGCAGCCAAGCAAGCCCACTAGCGGGGGACACCGGGGAGCTGTTTTTT; CDR3 protein: CASSQASPLAGDTGELFF
D gene: TRBD1; V gene: TRBV10-3; clone size: -; J gene: TRBJ2-5; CDR3 DNA: TGTGCCATGGGGCAGGGGGCTGGAGAGACCCAGTACTTC; CDR3 protein: CAMGQGAGETQYF
D gene: -; V gene: TRBV7-6; clone size: -; J gene: TRBJ2-7; CDR3 DNA: TGTGCCAGCAGCCAAGTCACGACAACCTCAGAGCAGTACTTC; CDR3 protein: CASSQVTTTSEQYF
D gene: -; V gene: TRBV15; clone size: -; J gene: TRBJ2-7; CDR3 DNA: TGTGCCACCAGCAGTGACCGGCGAGGGTACGAGCAGTACTTC; CDR3 protein: CATSSDRRGYEQYF
D gene: -; V gene: TRBV7-2; clone size: -; J gene: TRBJ1-1; CDR3 DNA: TGTGCCAGCAGCCCTGGGGGGTACACTGAAGCTTTCTTT; CDR3 protein: CASSPGGYTEAFF
D gene: -; V gene: TRBV1; clone size: -; J gene: TRBJ2-1; CDR3 DNA: TGCACCAGCAGCCTCACGACTGGATTGCCCAACAATGAGCAGTTCTTC; CDR3 protein: CTSSLTTGLPNNEQFF
D gene: TRBD1; V gene: TRBV4-2; clone size: -; J gene: TRBJ2-3; CDR3 DNA: TGTGCCAGCAGCCACCCCAGACAGGGTAGCACAGATACGCAGTATTTT; CDR3 protein: CASSHPRQGSTDTQYF
D gene: -; V gene: TRBV6-5; clone size: -; J gene: TRBJ2-7; CDR3 DNA: TGTGCCAGCAGTTACGGCCAGGGCTTCTCCTACGAGCAGTACTTC; CDR3 protein: CASSYGQGFSYEQYF
D gene: TRBD1; V gene: TRBV10-3; clone size: -; J gene: TRBJ1-2; CDR3 DNA: TGTGCCATCAGTGAGCCCCCCGACAGGGAATACACCTTC; CDR3 protein: CAISEPPDREYTF
D gene: TRBD1; V gene: TRBV4-1; clone size: -; J gene: TRBJ1-5; CDR3 DNA: TGCGCCAGCAGCCAAGCAGACAGGGCAGATTATAGCAATCAGCCCCAGCATTTT; CDR3 protein: CASSQADRADYSNQPQHF
D gene: TRBD1; V gene: TRBV7-6; clone size: -; J gene: TRBJ1-5; CDR3 DNA: TGTGCCAGCAGCTTAGGACAGGGACATCAGCCCCAGCATTTT; CDR3 protein: CASSLGQGHQPQHF
D gene: -; V gene: TRBV7-2; clone size: -; J gene: TRBJ1-1; CDR3 DNA: TGTGCCAGCAGCATAAGGGGGACTGAAGCTTTCTTT; CDR3 protein: CASSIRGTEAFF
D gene: -; V gene: TRBV7-9; clone size: -; J gene: TRBJ2-7; CDR3 DNA: TGTGCCAGCAGCTTTACCGGGACTCCCTCGTGGGAGCAGTACTTC; CDR3 protein: CASSFTGTPSWEQYF
D gene: TRBD1; V gene: TRBV6-5; clone size: -; J gene: TRBJ1-1; CDR3 DNA: TGTGCCAGCAGTTTCGGACAGGGGACCCCTGAAGCTTTCTTT; CDR3 protein: CASSFGQGTPEAFF
D gene: -; V gene: TRBV7-9; clone size: -; J gene: TRBJ2-7; CDR3 DNA: TGTGCCAGCAGCTTCGATGGGACACCTTCCTACGAGCAGTACTTC; CDR3 protein: CASSFDGTPSYEQYF
D gene: -; V gene: TRBV5-1; clone size: -; J gene: TRBJ2-7; CDR3 DNA: TGCGCCAGCAGCTGGACGGGACAATACTACGAGCAGTACTTC; CDR3 protein: CASSWTGQYYEQYF
D gene: -; V gene: TRBV11-2; clone size: -; J gene: TRBJ2-7; CDR3 DNA: TGTGCCAGCAGTTTCCTCTACGAGCAGTACTTC; CDR3 protein: CASSFLYEQYF
D gene: TRBD1; V gene: TRBV10-2; clone size: -; J gene: TRBJ2-3; CDR3 DNA: TGCGCCAGCAGTGATGCGGGAACAGGGGGCGCGAAAGATACGCAGTATTTT; CDR3 protein: CASSDAGTGGAKDTQYF
D gene: -; V gene: TRBV9; clone size: -; J gene: TRBJ2-1; CDR3 DNA: TGTGCCAGCAGCGGTGTGGGCCCCTCCTACAATGAGCAGTTCTTC; CDR3 protein: CASSGVGPSYNEQFF
D gene: -; V gene: TRBV18; clone size: -; J gene: TRBJ1-6; CDR3 DNA: TGTGCCAGCTCACCAGGGGGGTTATCACCCCTCCACTTT; CDR3 protein: CASSPGGLSPLHF
D gene: TRBD2; V gene: TRBV10-3; clone size: -; J gene: TRBJ2-1; CDR3 DNA: TGTGCCATCAGTGAGGGGATTGGGGGGGACCGAAACAATGAGCAGTTCTTC; CDR3 protein: CAISEGIGGDRNNEQFF
D gene: -; V gene: TRBV4-3; clone size: -; J gene: TRBJ2-1; CDR3 DNA: TGCGCCAGCAGCCCAGTTAGTCAGGGCCCGGGCAATGAGCAGTTCTTC; CDR3 protein: CASSPVSQGPGNEQFF
D gene: -; V gene: TRBV2; clone size: few; J gene: TRBJ1-1; CDR3 DNA: TGTGCCAGCAGGTTGACTCACCAGGGCAGGGACACTGAAGCTTTCTTT; CDR3 protein: CASRLTHQGRDTEAFF
D gene: TRBD1; V gene: TRBV29-1; clone size: few; J gene: TRBJ2-2; CDR3 DNA: TGCAGCGTGGGACAGCCATACACCGGGGAGCTGTTTTTT; CDR3 protein: CSVGQPYTGELFF
D gene: -; V gene: TRBV9; clone size: -; J gene: TRBJ1-4; CDR3 DNA: TGTGCCAGCTCGGGGAGAACTAATGAAAAACTGTTTTTT; CDR3 protein: CASSGRTNEKLFF
D gene: TRBD1; V gene: TRBV6-1; clone size: -; J gene: TRBJ1-1; CDR3 DNA: TGTGCCAGCATAGGTGCGACAGGGATGAACACTGAAGCTTTCTTT; CDR3 protein: CASIGATGMNTEAFF
D gene: -; V gene: TRBV5-1; clone size: -; J gene: TRBJ2-5; CDR3 DNA: TGCGCCAGCAGCTTGGCCGGACAGCTACAAGAGACCCAGTACTTC; CDR3 protein: CASSLAGQLQETQYF
D gene: -; V gene: TRBV13; clone size: -; J gene: TRBJ1-1; CDR3 DNA: TGTGCCAGCAGCTTAAGGAGCGTGAACACTGAAGCTTTCTTT; CDR3 protein: CASSLRSVNTEAFF
D gene: -; V gene: TRBV5-4; clone size: -; J gene: TRBJ1-2; CDR3 DNA: TGTGCCAGCAGCTTAAGTCCCAGTAACTATGGCTACACCTTC; CDR3 protein: CASSLSPSNYGYTF
D gene: -; V gene: TRBV4-3; clone size: -; J gene: TRBJ2-2; CDR3 DNA: TGCGCCAGCAGCCAAGTTGGAGGCAATAGTATGAACACCGGGGAGCTGTTTTTT; CDR3 protein: CASSQVGGNSMNTGELFF
D gene: TRBD1; V gene: TRBV19; clone size: many; J gene: TRBJ1-2; CDR3 DNA: TGTGCCAGTAGTGCACAACAGGGGGCGGCTGATGGCTACACCTTC; CDR3 protein: CASSAQQGAADGYTF
D gene: -; V gene: TRBV6-6; clone size: once; J gene: TRBJ2-7; CDR3 DNA: TGTGCCAGCAGTTACACAAGACAGGTAGACTACGAGCAGTACTTC; CDR3 protein: CASSYTRQVDYEQYF
D gene: -; V gene: TRBV4-3; clone size: once; J gene: TRBJ2-7; CDR3 DNA: TGCGCCAGCAGCCAAGATCCCACAGGGACCTACGAGCAGTACTTC; CDR3 protein: CASSQDPTGTYEQYF
D gene: -; V gene: TRBV11-1; clone size: -; J gene: TRBJ1-1; CDR3 DNA: TGTGCCAGCAGTTACTTCCGAGGGGGCACTGAAGCTTTCTTT; CDR3 protein: CASSYFRGGTEAFF
D gene: TRBD1; V gene: TRBV30; clone size: -; J gene: TRBJ1-4; CDR3 DNA: TGTGCCCACGAAAGGATGGCCGGGACAGGGAATGAAAAACTGTTTTTT; CDR3 protein: CAHERMAGTGNEKLFF
D gene: TRBD2; V gene: TRBV6-5; clone size: -; J gene: TRBJ2-3; CDR3 DNA: TGTGCCAGCAGTCGACTAGCGGGGGGGACAGATACGCAGTATTTT; CDR3 protein: CASSRLAGGTDTQYF
D gene: TRBD2; V gene: TRBV9; clone size: -; J gene: TRBJ2-7; CDR3 DNA: TGTGCCAGCAGCGCAGAAGCGGGGGATTACTACGAGCAGTACTTC; CDR3 protein: CASSAEAGDYYEQYF
D gene: TRBD1; V gene: TRBV27; clone size: once; J gene: TRBJ1-1; CDR3 DNA: TGTGCCAGCAGTTTATCGGCGGACAGGGTGAACACTGAAGCTTTCTTT; CDR3 protein: CASSLSADRVNTEAFF
D gene: -; V gene: TRBV5-8; clone size: -; J gene: TRBJ2-4; CDR3 DNA: TGTGCCAGCAGCGAAAGGGGGAACATTCAGTACTTC; CDR3 protein: CASSERGNIQYF
D gene: -; V gene: TRBV13; clone size: -; J gene: TRBJ1-2; CDR3 DNA: TGTGCCAGCAGCTTAGGGGCAGGTGAGGGTTTCTATGGCTACACCTTC; CDR3 protein: CASSLGAGEGFYGYTF
D gene: -; V gene: TRBV4-2; clone size: -; J gene: TRBJ2-7; CDR3 DNA: TGTGCCAGCAGAGGTAGCGACTCCTACGAGCAGTACTTC; CDR3 protein: CASRGSDSYEQYF
D gene: -; V gene: TRBV19; clone size: -; J gene: TRBJ1-3; CDR3 DNA: TGTGCCAGTAGTATAGACCGTCCGGGAAACACCATATATTTT; CDR3 protein: CASSIDRPGNTIYF